This T cell receptor (beta chain) was captured by sequencing in a study of T cell responses to AZD1222 COVID-19 vaccine. General observations from the study: Spike-specific TCRs gained breadth and depth after people received two AZD1222 doses. Nearly half of the spike-specific TCRs reportedly recognize variant regions that carry no mutations.

CDR1 is SGHTA and CDR2 is FQGNSA in the germline V gene. The CDR3 loop spans 13 amino acids. With 3 bases removed from V and 4 bases from J, the gap between germline ends came to 9 bases. Profiled with immunoSEQ multiplex PCR; TCRdb holds only in-frame clones, not every one. Counted here are 150,000 or so clones, more than 70% occurring once; the ten biggest clones make up more than 5%. On this clone itself: Its specificity is unknown.

The sample in question was peripheral blood, obtained on day 0 of AZD1222 vaccination. V is TRBV7-2 and J is TRBJ1-2, with D hard to call. This receptor was identified in an adult in good health. The CDR3: CASSFWQPYGYTF. As DNA, the CDR3 is TGTGCCAGCAGCTTTTGGCAGCCCTATGGCTACACCTTC.